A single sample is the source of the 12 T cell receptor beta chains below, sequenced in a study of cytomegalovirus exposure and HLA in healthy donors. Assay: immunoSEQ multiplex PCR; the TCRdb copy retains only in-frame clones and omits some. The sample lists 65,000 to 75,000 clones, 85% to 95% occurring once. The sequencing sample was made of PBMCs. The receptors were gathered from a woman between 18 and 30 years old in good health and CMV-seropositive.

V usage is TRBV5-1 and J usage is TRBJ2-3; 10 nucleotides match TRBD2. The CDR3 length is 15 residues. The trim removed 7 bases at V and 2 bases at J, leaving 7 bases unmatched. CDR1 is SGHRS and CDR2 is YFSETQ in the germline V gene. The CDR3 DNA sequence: TGCGCCAGCGCCCAGAGCGGGGGGGTCACAGATACGCAGTATTTT. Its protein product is CASAQSGGVTDTQYF.

In DNA form, the CDR3 reads TGTGCCAGCGGATCGGGACAGGGAACTGGAAACACCATATATTTT. Residues: CASGSGQGTGNTIYF. The chain combines TRBV6-1 with TRBJ1-3; 9 nucleotides line up with TRBD1. Germline V gene lookup returns CDR1 MNHNS and CDR2 SASEGT. This CDR3 contains 15 residues. Trimming at V came to 8 bases and at J to 2 bases, leaving 7 bases not matched to a gene.

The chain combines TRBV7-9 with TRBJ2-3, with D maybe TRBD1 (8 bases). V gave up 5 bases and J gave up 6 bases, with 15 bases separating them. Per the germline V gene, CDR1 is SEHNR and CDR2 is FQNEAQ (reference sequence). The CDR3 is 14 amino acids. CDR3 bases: TGTGCCAGCAGCCTCGGACAGGGAGGGGATACGCAGTATTTT. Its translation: CASSLGQGGDTQYF. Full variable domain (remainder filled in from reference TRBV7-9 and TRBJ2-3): DTGVSQNPRHKITKRGQNVTFRCDPISEHNRLYWYRQTLGQGPEFLTYFQNEAQLEKSRLLSDRFSAERPKGSFSTLEIQRTEQGDSAMYLCASSLGQGGDTQYFGPGTRLTVL.

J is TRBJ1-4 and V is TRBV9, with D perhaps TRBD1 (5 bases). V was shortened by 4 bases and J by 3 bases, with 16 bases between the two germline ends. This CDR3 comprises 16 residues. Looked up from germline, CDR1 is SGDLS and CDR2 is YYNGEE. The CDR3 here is CASSLTPGGSNEKLFF. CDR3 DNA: TGTGCCAGCAGCTTAACCCCGGGGGGTTCTAATGAAAAACTGTTTTTT.

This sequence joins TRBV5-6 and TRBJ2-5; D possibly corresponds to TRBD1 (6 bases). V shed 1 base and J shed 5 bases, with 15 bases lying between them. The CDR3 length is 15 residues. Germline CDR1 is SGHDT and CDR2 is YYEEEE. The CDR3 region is CASSLQGTGLETQYF. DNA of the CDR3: TGTGCCAGCAGCTTGCAGGGGACCGGCCTTGAGACCCAGTACTTC.

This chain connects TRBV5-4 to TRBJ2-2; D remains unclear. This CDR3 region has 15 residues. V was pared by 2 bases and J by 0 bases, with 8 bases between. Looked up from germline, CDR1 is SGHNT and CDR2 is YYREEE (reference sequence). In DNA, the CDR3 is TGTGCCAGCAGCTTCAGGCAGACGAACACCGGGGAGCTGTTTTTT. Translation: CASSFRQTNTGELFF.

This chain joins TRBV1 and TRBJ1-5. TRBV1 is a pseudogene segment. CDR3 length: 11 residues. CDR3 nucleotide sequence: TGCACCAGCAGCCTCGTACAGCCCCAGCATTTT. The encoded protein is CTSSLVQPQHF.

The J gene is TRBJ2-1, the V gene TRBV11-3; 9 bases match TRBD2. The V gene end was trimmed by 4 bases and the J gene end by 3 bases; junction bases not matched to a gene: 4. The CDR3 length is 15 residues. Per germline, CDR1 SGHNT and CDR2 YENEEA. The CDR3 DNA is TGTGCCAGCAGCTCTAGCGGGGACGACTACAATGAGCAGTTCTTC. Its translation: CASSSSGDDYNEQFF.

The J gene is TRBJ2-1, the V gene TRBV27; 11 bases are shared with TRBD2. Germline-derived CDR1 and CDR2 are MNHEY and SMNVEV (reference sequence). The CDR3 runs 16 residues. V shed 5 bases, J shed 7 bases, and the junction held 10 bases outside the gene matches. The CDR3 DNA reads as TGTGCCAGCAGTCCCGCACTAATAGCGGGGGGGAATGAGCAGTTCTTC. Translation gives CASSPALIAGGNEQFF.

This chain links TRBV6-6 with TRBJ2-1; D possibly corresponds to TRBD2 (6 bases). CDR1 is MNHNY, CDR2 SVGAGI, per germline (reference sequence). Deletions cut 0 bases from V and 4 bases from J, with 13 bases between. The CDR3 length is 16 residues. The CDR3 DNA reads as TGTGCCAGCAGTTACTCGCGGGGAGAAGGTTACAATGAGCAGTTCTTC. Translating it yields CASSYSRGEGYNEQFF.

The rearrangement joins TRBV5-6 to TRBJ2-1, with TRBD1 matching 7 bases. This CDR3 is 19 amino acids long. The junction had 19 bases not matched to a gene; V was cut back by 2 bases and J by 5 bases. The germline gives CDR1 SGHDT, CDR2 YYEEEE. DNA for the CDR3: TGTGCCAGCAGCTTACTAACCGCACAAACAGGGGTGAGGGACAATGAGCAGTTCTTC. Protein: CASSLLTAQTGVRDNEQFF. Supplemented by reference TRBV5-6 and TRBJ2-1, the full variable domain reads DAGVTQSPTHLIKTRGQQVTLRCSPKSGHDTVSWYQQALGQGPQFIFQYYEEEERQRGNFPDRFSGHQFPNYSSELNVNALLLGDSALYLCASSLLTAQTGVRDNEQFFGPGTRLTVL.

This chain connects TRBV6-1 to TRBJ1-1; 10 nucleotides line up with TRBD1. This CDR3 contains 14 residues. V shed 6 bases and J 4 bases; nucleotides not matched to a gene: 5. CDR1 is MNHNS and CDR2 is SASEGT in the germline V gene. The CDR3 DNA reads TGTGCCAGCAGCCTGGACAGGGGGGTCACTGAAGCTTTCTTT. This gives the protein CASSLDRGVTEAFF.